The clone carrying this T cell receptor (beta chain) was detected many times. The antigen remains unidentified. Via MiXCR, TCRdb re-called the 5' RACE reads, giving one row per CDR3 protein. The data show 120,000 to 150,000 distinct CDR3 sequences, about a fifth seen once. Losses at the gene ends were 3 bases for V and 7 bases for J; bases not matched to a gene: 2. CDR3 length: 13 residues. The germline V gene encodes CDR1 SGHAT and CDR2 FQDESV (reference sequence). The data derive from a study of T-cell memory formation after mild COVID-19. Study-level findings and limits: The main location of contracting CD4+ clones was CM and EM, and that of contracting CD8+ clones was EMRA.

The receptor's source is an adult woman who had mild COVID-19 (a few samples of this study predate the infection). Cell type and time point are not known. V usage is TRBV11-1 and J usage is TRBJ2-1; 8 nucleotides align to TRBD2. The sample was PBMCs or a T cell subset sorted from them (not recorded which). CDR3 in DNA: TGTGCCAGCAGCTTGAGCGGGGGAAATGAGCAGTTCTTC. This sequence encodes CASSLSGGNEQFF.